These T cell receptor beta chains were read from a single sample in a study of technical replicates of blood from a handful of donors. Profiling relied on immunoSEQ multiplex PCR, and the TCRdb table lists in-frame clones only, not all of them. The sample carries tens of thousands of clones, approximately 94% recorded once. What was sequenced was T cells isolated from PBMCs. The receptors come from a human donor in good health. The CDR3 runs from the conserved cysteine through the conserved F or W. A D gene is named only where the DNA matches it firmly. Clone size is not always given. Where it is, it says once, few, many or a class for expanded clones.

>TRBJ2-1|TRBD2|TRBV6-6|once|16
TGTGCCAGCAGTTACTCGACTAGCGGCCTTTACAATGAGCAGTTCTTC
CASSYSTSGLYNEQFF
>TRBJ1-2|TRBD1|TRBV11-3|NA|15
TGTGCCAGCAGCTTAGACTACAGGGGGACTTATGGCTACACCTTC
CASSLDYRGTYGYTF
>TRBJ1-5|NA|TRBV2|NA|14
TGTGCCAGCAGCCCTAGCAGGGGAAAGCAGCCCCAGCATTTT
CASSPSRGKQPQHF
>TRBJ1-2|NA|TRBV15|once|16
TGTGCCACCAGCAAGCCGGGGGAATTAAACAACTATGGCTACACCTTC
CATSKPGELNNYGYTF
>TRBJ2-7|NA|TRBV10-3|NA|13
TGTGCCGTCGGGGCAGGGGACTCCTACGAGCAGTACTTC
CAVGAGDSYEQYF
>TRBJ2-3|TRBD1|TRBV10-3|NA|15
TGTGCCATCAGCCAAGGGACAGCCCTAACAGATACGCAGTATTTT
CAISQGTALTDTQYF
>TRBJ2-7|NA|TRBV5-1|NA|14
TGCGCCAGCAGCTTTTCCATTTCCTCCTACGAGCAGTACTTC
CASSFSISSYEQYF
>TRBJ2-1|TRBD1|TRBV27|NA|15
TGTGCCAGCATTCCCACCTACAGGGGATACAATGAGCAGTTCTTC
CASIPTYRGYNEQFF
>TRBJ1-2|NA|TRBV30|NA|13
TGTGCCTCTAGACTCCCCGGCCAATGGGGCTACACCTTC
CASRLPGQWGYTF
>TRBJ1-1|NA|TRBV27|NA|14
TGTGCCAGCAGTTTAATGGACTCGAACACTGAAGCTTTCTTT
CASSLMDSNTEAFF
>TRBJ2-5|TRBD2|TRBV29-1|NA|16
TGCAGCGTTGTAAGAGCGGGAGTGCGGTTTGGAGAGACCCAGTACTTC
CSVVRAGVRFGETQYF
>TRBJ1-2|TRBD1|TRBV15|NA|17
TGTGCCACCAGCAGAGATGTGACAGGGGGCGCGATTGGTGGCTACACCTTC
CATSRDVTGGAIGGYTF
>TRBJ2-7|TRBD2|TRBV6-1|NA|17
TGTGCCAGCAGTGGCCTTAGCGGGAGGGCCCTCGGGTACGAGCAGTACTTC
CASSGLSGRALGYEQYF
>TRBJ1-3|NA|TRBV6-5|NA|14
TGTGCCAGCAGTGCCCTGAGCTCTGGAAACACCATATATTTT
CASSALSSGNTIYF
>TRBJ2-7|NA|TRBV6-5|NA|14
TGTGCCAGCAAGCTATGGCAGGACTCCTACGAGCAGTACTTC
CASKLWQDSYEQYF
>TRBJ2-3|TRBD2|TRBV11-2|NA|16
TGTGCCAGCAGCTTAGACCTAGCGGGAGTTTCAGATACGCAGTATTTT
CASSLDLAGVSDTQYF
>TRBJ2-1|NA|TRBV13|once|20
TGTGCCAGCAGCCCGGTTGTATCGCTACTCCAGGGGAGCTCCTACAATGAGCAGTTCTTC
CASSPVVSLLQGSSYNEQFF
>TRBJ2-3|NA|TRBV5-1|NA|17
TGCGCCAGCAGCTTGTGGGGCAGGGTAATCGGGACAGATACGCAGTATTTT
CASSLWGRVIGTDTQYF
>TRBJ2-1|TRBD2|TRBV2|NA|15
TGTGCCAGCAGCGAGCGGGAGGTCATAAACCATGAGCAGTTCTTC
CASSEREVINHEQFF
>TRBJ1-5|NA|TRBV9|NA|15
TGTGCCAGCAGCGTAGGGCGGAATAGCAATCAGCCCCAGCATTTT
CASSVGRNSNQPQHF
>TRBJ1-2|NA|TRBV11-2|NA|12
TGTGCCAGCAGCCCGGCCGGGTATGGCTACACCTTC
CASSPAGYGYTF
>TRBJ2-7|TRBD2|TRBV27|NA|16
TGTGCCAGCAGTTTAGGGACTAGCGGGTCCTCCTACGAGCAGTACTTC
CASSLGTSGSSYEQYF
>TRBJ2-7|NA|TRBV7-9|NA|16
TGTGCCAGCAGCTCACCGGTCACGTCCCGATCCTACGAGCAGTACTTC
CASSSPVTSRSYEQYF
>TRBJ1-1|NA|TRBV9|NA|13
TGTGCCAGCAGCGTAGCTTACGGCACTGAAGCTTTCTTT
CASSVAYGTEAFF
>TRBJ1-5|NA|TRBV11-2|NA|15
TGTGCCAGCAGCTTAGTAGCAGGGGCAAATCAGCCCCAGCATTTT
CASSLVAGANQPQHF
>TRBJ2-1|TRBD2|TRBV28|NA|14
TGTGCCAGCATACTAGCGGGAGGCTACAATGAGCAGTTCTTC
CASILAGGYNEQFF
>TRBJ2-7|NA|TRBV5-4|once|14
TGTGCCAGCAGCTTGAGGCTAGCGTCGGATGAGCAGTACTTC
CASSLRLASDEQYF
>TRBJ1-2|NA|TRBV7-7|NA|14
TGTGCTAGCAGCCCACGAGACAGAATTTATGGCTACACCTTC
CASSPRDRIYGYTF
>TRBJ1-2|TRBD1|TRBV18|once|15
TGTGCCAGCTCACCACTGGGGACAGGGGAGGATGGCTACACCTTC
CASSPLGTGEDGYTF
>TRBJ2-5|NA|TRBV27|NA|13
TGTGCCAGCAGTTTATCAGGGGATGAGACCCAGTACTTC
CASSLSGDETQYF
>TRBJ1-1|TRBD1|TRBV27|NA|13
TGTGCCAGCAGCGACAGGGTTTTCACTGAAGCTTTCTTT
CASSDRVFTEAFF
>TRBJ2-1|NA|TRBV7-7|NA|15
TGTGCTAGCAGCTTAGACAGGACAGAACTCAATGAGCAGTTCTTC
CASSLDRTELNEQFF
>TRBJ1-2|NA|TRBV18|NA|14
TGTGCCAGCTCACCACGATGGAGCGACTATGGCTACACCTTC
CASSPRWSDYGYTF
>TRBJ1-5|TRBD1|TRBV13|NA|18
TGTGCCAGCAGCTTCTCGCCCCCAGGGGGATATAGCAATCAGCCCCAGCATTTT
CASSFSPPGGYSNQPQHF
>TRBJ2-5|NA|TRBV5-1|NA|14
TGCGCCAGCAGCTTGGAACAGGACCGTGGGTCCCAGTACTTC
CASSLEQDRGSQYF
>TRBJ1-2|NA|TRBV9|NA|13
TGTGCCAGCAGCGTAGTACAGACCCATGGCTACACCTTC
CASSVVQTHGYTF
>TRBJ1-1|NA|TRBV11-2|NA|15
TGTGCCAGCAGCTTAGCAGAGGGTATGAACACTGAAGCTTTCTTT
CASSLAEGMNTEAFF
>TRBJ1-2|NA|TRBV28|NA|14
TGTGCCAGCAGCCGACCCCAGGGATTCCTTGGCTACACCTTC
CASSRPQGFLGYTF
>TRBJ1-4|TRBD1|TRBV12-5|NA|19
TGTGCTAGTGGTTCATCCGACGGGACAGGGGCCTCTAGGGGTGAAAAACTGTTTTTT
CASGSSDGTGASRGEKLFF
>TRBJ1-2|TRBD1|TRBV7-8|NA|16
TGTGCCAGCAGCTCAGATCCGGGACAGGGTCATAGGCGCTACACCTTC
CASSSDPGQGHRRYTF
>TRBJ2-6|NA|TRBV7-9|NA|17
TGTGCCAGCAGCTTAGGCGGGGGCCACTCTGGGGCCAACGTCCTGACTTTC
CASSLGGGHSGANVLTF
>TRBJ2-1|NA|TRBV30|NA|15
TGTGCCTGGAGGGAGGGACCAAGCTCCTACAATGAGCAGTTCTTC
CAWREGPSSYNEQFF
>TRBJ2-2|NA|TRBV11-2|once|15
TGTGCCAGCAGCTTACCTTACAGGGTCCCCGGGGAGCTGTTTTTT
CASSLPYRVPGELFF
>TRBJ1-1|NA|TRBV20-1|NA|11
TGCAGTGCTATGCAGGGTACTGAAGCTTTCTTT
CSAMQGTEAFF
>TRBJ2-2|TRBD2|TRBV7-3|NA|13
TGTGCCAGCAGGGCGGCTAGCGGGGGGGAGCTGTTTTTT
CASRAASGGELFF
>TRBJ2-3|TRBD2|TRBV6-4|NA|16
TGTGCCAGCAGTGTACTAGCGGGGGGTAGCACAGATACGCAGTATTTT
CASSVLAGGSTDTQYF
>TRBJ2-7|TRBD2|TRBV14|NA|17
TGTGCCAGCAGCCGAGGGCAGAGCGGGAAAGAAATATACGAGCAGTACTTC
CASSRGQSGKEIYEQYF
>TRBJ2-7|NA|TRBV7-6|once|12
TGTGTCGTACGGGGGACCCTTGGGGAGCAGTACTTC
CVVRGTLGEQYF
>TRBJ2-5|NA|TRBV5-1|NA|14
TGCGCCAGCAGCTTTCGAGGGTACAAAGAGACCCAGTACTTC
CASSFRGYKETQYF
>TRBJ1-2|NA|TRBV28|NA|14
TGTGCCAGCACCACGCCCGGGGTCGATTATGGCTACACCTTC
CASTTPGVDYGYTF